This TCR beta chain is drawn from a study of OX40 agonist ivuxolimab in advanced cancers. Background on the study: Among those enrolled, mean age was about 60 years (range about 23 to 90) and approximately 83% were male.

V was clipped by 0 bases and J by 4 bases, with 10 bases between them. In germline, CDR1 is SGHRS, CDR2 YFSETQ. This CDR3 region has 14 residues. Method: immunoSEQ multiplex PCR; TCRdb's copy keeps in-frame clones and lacks some. The table shows fewer than 45,000 clones, with 84% occurring only once. The receptor was derived from an adult with an advanced solid tumor such as melanoma, head and neck, liver or kidney cancer. J is TRBJ1-2 and V is TRBV5-1; D is uncertain. The sequences come from CD4+ or CD8+ T cells sorted from blood, collected in a trial of the OX40 agonist ivuxolimab. The DNA for the CDR3 is TGCGCCAGCAGCTTGGCCATGGGGAGCTATGGCTACACCTTC. It specifies CASSLAMGSYGYTF.